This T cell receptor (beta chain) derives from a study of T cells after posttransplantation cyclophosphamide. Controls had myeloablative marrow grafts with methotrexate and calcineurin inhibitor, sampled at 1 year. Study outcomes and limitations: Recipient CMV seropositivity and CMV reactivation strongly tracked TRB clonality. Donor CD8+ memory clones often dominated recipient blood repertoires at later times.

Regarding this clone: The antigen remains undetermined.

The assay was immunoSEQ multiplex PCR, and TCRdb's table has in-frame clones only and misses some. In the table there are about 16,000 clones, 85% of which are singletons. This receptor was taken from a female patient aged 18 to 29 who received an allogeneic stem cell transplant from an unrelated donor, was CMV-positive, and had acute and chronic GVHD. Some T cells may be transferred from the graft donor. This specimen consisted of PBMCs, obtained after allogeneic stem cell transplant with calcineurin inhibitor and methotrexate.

The CDR3 loop reads CASSEVGTPMREKLFF. In DNA form, the CDR3 reads TGTGCCAGCAGTGAAGTGGGGACTCCCATGCGGGAAAAACTGTTTTTT. The chain uses TRBV6-1 and TRBJ1-4, with D perhaps matching TRBD1 (5 bases). The CDR3 runs 16 residues. Trimming removed 1 base from V and 8 bases from J, with 17 bases in between. Germline CDR1 MNHNS, CDR2 SASEGT.